Listed here are 27 T cell receptor beta chains from one sample, sequenced in a study of shared clonotypes between healthy human individuals. Sequencing was performed with immunoSEQ multiplex PCR; in TCRdb, only in-frame clones are kept and a portion is missing. Of about 2.1 million clones in the sample, roughly 93% were seen once. Only CD45RO-negative cells positively selected for CCR7 counted as naive CD8 cells, so terminally differentiated effector memory CD45RA+ cells were excluded. Sequencing was done on a sample of naive CD8+ T cells from PBMCs. These receptor sequences come from a young man in good health. Some clones in this sample may be carry-over from other donors' samples.

The rearrangement links TRBV18 to TRBJ2-7, with TRBD2 identical over 8 bases. The CDR3 length is 17 residues. V was clipped by 1 base and J by 1 base; unmatched bases: 9. CDR1 and CDR2 (germline): KGHSH, LQKENI. CDR3 sequence: CASSPRGASGLSYEQYF. CDR3 in DNA: TGTGCCAGCTCACCACGGGGTGCTAGCGGGTTATCCTACGAGCAGTACTTC.

The chain recombines TRBV4-3 with TRBJ2-1; D is perhaps TRBD2 (5 bases). Germline CDR1 is LGHNA and CDR2 is YSLEER. Trimming left V 4 bases short and J 3 bases short, with 13 bases between. The CDR3 is made up of 15 amino acids. This chain's CDR3 is CASSLRAADYNEQFF. The DNA for the CDR3 is TGCGCCAGCAGCCTCAGAGCGGCCGACTACAATGAGCAGTTCTTC.

About this clone itself: Other DNA sequences in this sample translate to the same CDR3. The chain employs TRBV5-6 and TRBJ2-1, with 8 bases lining up with TRBD1. Germline CDR1 SGHDT, CDR2 YYEEEE. This CDR3 is 14 amino acids long. With 4 bases clipped from V and 7 bases from J, the junction kept 7 bases outside the gene matches. CDR3 in DNA: TGTGCCAGCAGCCTCGGACAGGGAGTTAATGAGCAGTTCTTC. Its translation: CASSLGQGVNEQFF. The full variable domain, with the rest looked up from reference TRBV5-6 and TRBJ2-1, is DAGVTQSPTHLIKTRGQQVTLRCSPKSGHDTVSWYQQALGQGPQFIFQYYEEEERQRGNFPDRFSGHQFPNYSSELNVNALLLGDSALYLCASSLGQGVNEQFFGPGTRLTVL.

This chain uses TRBV19 with TRBJ2-7, with a tentative D call TRBD2 (6 bases). V was cut by 5 bases and J by 2 bases, with 13 bases left in between. The CDR3 length is 14 residues. Germline CDR1 LNHDA, CDR2 SQIVND (reference sequence). In DNA, the CDR3 is TGTGCCAGTAGTCATCGGGGAGGAACCTACGAGCAGTACTTC. Translation: CASSHRGGTYEQYF.

The chain couples TRBV18 to TRBJ2-7; D is perhaps TRBD1 (7 bases). Germline CDR1 reads KGHSH; CDR2 reads LQKENI. Trimming took 0 bases from V and 2 from J, leaving 14 bases between them. This CDR3 is 16 amino acids long. The chain's CDR3 is CASSPPEGQGAYEQYF. The CDR3 DNA follows: TGTGCCAGCTCACCACCGGAGGGGCAGGGGGCCTACGAGCAGTACTTC.

The V and J genes are TRBV6-1 and TRBJ2-7; possibly TRBD1 for D (6 bases). CDR3 length: 14 residues. Trimming shortened V by 5 bases and J by 0 bases, and 11 bases separated the two germline ends. Per germline, CDR1 MNHNS and CDR2 SASEGT. The CDR3 region is CASSPRGSSYEQYF. CDR3 coding DNA: TGTGCCAGCAGTCCGAGGGGGTCCTCCTACGAGCAGTACTTC.

V usage is TRBV29-1 and J usage is TRBJ2-1; the D gene is possibly TRBD1 (6 bases). CDR3 size: 15 residues. Trimming stripped 4 bases from V and 4 bases from J, with 17 bases between. In germline, CDR1 is SQVTM, CDR2 ANQGSEA. The CDR3 spells CSVGERGGPYNEQFF. The CDR3 DNA reads as TGCAGCGTTGGAGAACGAGGGGGTCCTTACAATGAGCAGTTCTTC.

Concerning this clone: Different DNA sequences within this sample yield the same CDR3. This chain uses TRBV9 with TRBJ1-5, with unresolved D. In germline, CDR1 is SGDLS, CDR2 YYNGEE. V dropped 0 bases and J dropped 4 bases, with 5 bases sitting between them. This CDR3 has 13 residues. CDR3 bases: TGTGCCAGCAGCGTAGACGGAAATCAGCCCCAGCATTTT. As protein: CASSVDGNQPQHF.

This chain uses TRBV30 with TRBJ2-1, with TRBD2 matching 14 bases. Germline V gene data show CDR1 as GTSNPN and CDR2 as SVGIG (reference sequence). The CDR3 is made up of 15 amino acids. V lost 7 bases and J lost 9; bases outside the gene matches: 11. CDR3 sequence: CAFLGGTSGSFEQFF. CDR3 nucleotide sequence: TGTGCCTTTCTCGGGGGGACTAGCGGGAGTTTTGAGCAGTTCTTC.

The rearrangement joins TRBV29-1 to TRBJ1-2, with 7 bases identical to TRBD1. CDR3 length: 13 residues. CDR1 and CDR2 from the germline V gene are SQVTM and ANQGSEA. V trimming: 6 bases; J trimming: 1 base; junction bases outside the gene matches: 5. The CDR3 region has the DNA TGCAGCGTAACAGGGGTCCGTAACTATGGCTACACCTTC. This sequence encodes CSVTGVRNYGYTF.

Regarding this clone: Other DNA sequences in this specimen translate into the identical CDR3. The V and J genes are TRBV5-1 and TRBJ2-1; TRBD1 might be the D (5 bases). CDR1 SGHRS and CDR2 YFSETQ come from the germline V gene. This CDR3 region has 15 residues. Trimming pared 1 base from V and 2 bases from J, leaving 10 bases between. The CDR3 bases are TGCGCCAGCAGCTTGCGGCAGGGCACCTACAATGAGCAGTTCTTC. Residues: CASSLRQGTYNEQFF.

This clone has a single count. The rearrangement uses TRBV9 and TRBJ2-5; D is perhaps TRBD1 (6 bases). From germline, CDR1 is SGDLS and CDR2 YYNGEE. The CDR3 covers 13 residues. The V end lost 3 bases, the J end lost 4 bases, and 10 bases lay between the germline ends. CDR3: CASSDRARETQYF. The DNA of the CDR3 is TGTGCCAGCAGCGACAGGGCCCGAGAGACCCAGTACTTC. Complete variable domain (other parts from reference TRBV9 and TRBJ2-5): DSGVTQTPKHLITATGQRVTLRCSPRSGDLSVYWYQQSLDQGLQFLIQYYNGEERAKGNILERFSAQQFPDLHSELNLSSLELGDSALYFCASSDRARETQYFGPGTRLLVL.

Comment on this clone: One end of the junction does not line up with germline, which may come from a read error. This chain connects TRBV28 to TRBJ2-7; the D gene is possibly TRBD1 (7 bases). The length of the CDR3 is 17 residues. Germline V CDR1 and CDR2: MDHEN, SYDVKM. The DNA for the CDR3 is TGTGCCAGCAGTTTGTCGGCAGGGGGAGGACGGCCCTACGAGCAGCACTTC. This sequence encodes CASSLSAGGGRPYEQHF. The full variable domain, in which reference TRBV28 and TRBJ2-7 provide the parts outside the CDR3, is DVKVTQSSRYLVKRTGEKVFLECVQDMDHENMFWYRQDPGLGLRLIYFSYDVKMKEKGDIPEGYSVSREKKERFSLILESASTNQTSMYLCASSLSAGGGRPYEQHFGPGTRLTVT.

V gene TRBV4-1 combines with J gene TRBJ1-5; maybe TRBD1 (5 bases). Germline values: CDR1 MGHRA, CDR2 YSYEKL. The V end lost 0 bases, the J end lost 3 bases, and 9 bases lay between the germline ends. This CDR3 has 15 residues. CDR3 sequence: CASSQDKDNNQPQHF. The DNA of the CDR3 is TGCGCCAGCAGCCAAGATAAGGACAACAATCAGCCCCAGCATTTT.

The chain links TRBV27 to TRBJ1-5, with 7 nucleotides matching TRBD1. Germline CDR1 and CDR2: MNHEY and SMNVEV (reference sequence). V shed 3 bases, J shed 5 bases, and the junction held 4 bases outside the gene matches. This CDR3 is built from 14 residues. The CDR3 coding sequence is TGTGCCAGCAGTTTCAGACAGGGCTATCAGCCCCAGCATTTT. Residues: CASSFRQGYQPQHF.

The chain employs TRBV5-1 and TRBJ2-1, with D perhaps TRBD2 (6 bases). This CDR3 region has 14 residues. V gave up 3 bases and J gave up 3 bases, with 10 bases separating them. In germline, CDR1 is SGHRS, CDR2 YFSETQ. The CDR3 DNA reads TGCGCCAGCAGCTGGACGACTAGCTACAATGAGCAGTTCTTC. Translated: CASSWTTSYNEQFF.

The chain joins TRBV11-2 to TRBJ1-3; D gene uncertain. The V gene lost 1 base and the J gene lost 0 bases, with 1 base spanning the gap. This CDR3 comprises 13 residues. CDR1 and CDR2 (germline): SGHAT, FQNNGV. In nucleotides, the CDR3 is TGTGCCAGCAGCTTAGCCTCTGGAAACACCATATATTTT. Translating it yields CASSLASGNTIYF.

The J gene is TRBJ2-1, the V gene TRBV29-1; either TRBD1 or TRBD2 may supply D (6 bases each). CDR3 length: 15 residues. V gave up 4 bases and J gave up 2 bases, with 15 bases separating them. Per the germline V gene, CDR1 is SQVTM and CDR2 is ANQGSEA. The CDR3 region is CSVVSAGHPYNEQFF. Written as DNA, the CDR3 is TGCAGCGTTGTATCCGCGGGACACCCCTACAATGAGCAGTTCTTC.

This clone was observed once. This rearrangement joins TRBV28 to TRBJ2-4; TRBD2 matches at 8 bases. This CDR3 is built from 16 residues. Germline V gives CDR1 MDHEN, CDR2 SYDVKM. After removal of 8 bases from V and 1 base from J, the junction contained 10 bases not matched to a gene. As DNA, the CDR3 is TGTGCCAGCTCCGGCTTGGGCGGGAGGGCCAAAAACATTCAGTACTTC. Protein: CASSGLGGRAKNIQYF.

This rearrangement joins TRBV5-1 to TRBJ2-7; a possible D gene is TRBD1 (5 bases). CDR1 SGHRS and CDR2 YFSETQ come from the germline V gene. There are 13 residues in the CDR3. Trimming stripped 7 bases from V and 5 bases from J, with 16 bases between. The CDR3 is CASRYPGIHEQYF. The CDR3 nucleotides are TGCGCCAGCCGCTATCCAGGGATCCACGAGCAGTACTTC.

This clone was observed a single time. This chain joins TRBV11-2 and TRBJ2-7; 11 bases align to TRBD1. This CDR3 is 15 amino acids long. Germline lookup yields CDR1 SGHAT and CDR2 FQNNGV. V was pared by 4 bases and J by 3 bases, with 5 bases of the junction left unmatched. Written as DNA, the CDR3 is TGTGCCAGCAGCTCCGCCGGGACAGGGGGCTACGAGCAGTACTTC. This sequence encodes CASSSAGTGGYEQYF.

The J gene is TRBJ2-7, the V gene TRBV7-9; 7 positions match TRBD1. After removal of 5 bases from V and 7 bases from J, the junction contained 8 bases not matched to a gene. This CDR3 contains 13 residues. Germline CDR1 and CDR2: SEHNR and FQNEAQ (reference sequence). The DNA for the CDR3 is TGTGCCAGCAGCGCACGACAGGGTGAAGAGCAGTACTTC. This sequence encodes CASSARQGEEQYF.

The chain uses TRBV2 and TRBJ2-1; 14 nucleotides align to TRBD2. Per the germline V gene, CDR1 is SNHLY and CDR2 is FYNNEI. The CDR3 is 17 residues long. The ends lost 4 bases at V and 6 bases at J; junction bases unmatched: 8. CDR3 loop: CASSAPGLAGVGNEQFF. The CDR3 region has the DNA TGTGCCAGCAGTGCTCCGGGACTAGCGGGAGTTGGCAATGAGCAGTTCTTC. Using reference TRBV2 and TRBJ2-1 for the parts outside the CDR3, the full variable domain is EPEVTQTPSHQVTQMGQEVILRCVPISNHLYFYWYRQILGQKVEFLVSFYNNEISEKSEIFDDQFSVERPDGSNFTLKIRSTKLEDSAMYFCASSAPGLAGVGNEQFFGPGTRLTVL.

V usage is TRBV5-1 and J usage is TRBJ2-7; the match to TRBD1 covers 7 bases. This CDR3 is 16 amino acids long. Trimming cost V 0 bases and J 0 bases; bases outside gene matches: 6. Germline V lookup: CDR1 SGHRS, CDR2 YFSETQ. In DNA, the CDR3 is TGCGCCAGCAGCTTGGTGGGACAGCCTAGCTCCTACGAGCAGTACTTC. It specifies CASSLVGQPSSYEQYF.

The chain uses TRBV5-1 and TRBJ2-3; 7 nucleotides align to TRBD2. CDR3 length equals 16 residues. Losses at the gene ends were 4 bases for V and 1 base for J; bases not matched to a gene: 9. CDR1 SGHRS and CDR2 YFSETQ come from the germline V gene. The DNA of the CDR3 is TGCGCCAGCAGCCCGGAGGGGAGGGCTGGCACAGATACGCAGTATTTT. Protein sequence: CASSPEGRAGTDTQYF.

The chain uses TRBV11-1 and TRBJ1-3, with a possible D match to TRBD1 (6 bases). The CDR3 totals 16 residues. CDR1 and CDR2 from the germline V gene are SGHAT and FQDESV (reference sequence). The germline V and J ends were trimmed by 3 bases and 0 bases, with 12 bases remaining between them. In nucleotides, the CDR3 is TGTGCCAGCAGCTTTGGGGGCGAATTCTCTGGAAACACCATATATTTT. Translated, it gives CASSFGGEFSGNTIYF.

The gene calls are TRBV13 and TRBJ1-4; the D gene is possibly TRBD1 (5 bases). The germline V and J ends were trimmed by 0 bases and 5 bases, with 19 bases remaining between them. CDR3 size: 18 residues. Germline values: CDR1 PRHDT, CDR2 FYEKMQ (reference sequence). CDR3 sequence reads: CASSLGRGVGVRNEKLFF. DNA for the CDR3: TGTGCCAGCAGCTTAGGCCGGGGCGTGGGGGTTCGGAATGAAAAACTGTTTTTT.